Following are 28 T cell receptor beta chains from one sample sequenced in a study of shared T cell receptors in the human thymus (dated by TCRdb to the early 2020s). The library was prepared using the immunoSEQ multiplex PCR assay. Imported from immuneACCESS, the table was reduced by TCRdb to in-frame sequences with V and J called. These copies leave out some clones; in studies compared against another copy, an unresolved V gene accounts for under half, and the cause of the remainder is not known. The sample contains approximately 660,000 clones, roughly 90% of them found a single time. 0.0095% to 0.013% of the sample is taken by the ten largest. The same sample was also studied in work on human thymus T cells.

The sequenced sample consisted of thymocytes. Every receptor here comes from a boy under three years old with a congenital heart defect. Donor details come from another sample of the same person, matched by shared clones.

In its sample, this clone was seen once. In DNA form, the CDR3 reads TGTGCCAGCTCACCCTCTCGGGACAGGGCTACTGAAGCTTTCTTT. Translation gives CASSPSRDRATEAFF. J is TRBJ1-1 and V is TRBV18; TRBD1 agrees at 9 bases. There are 15 residues in the CDR3. From germline, CDR1 is KGHSH and CDR2 LQKENI. J lost 5 bases, V lost 3 bases, and 7 bases had no gene match.

The CDR3 DNA reads as TGTGCCAGCAGGCCCCCCCACGACAGGGACTATGGCTACACCTTC. It yields the protein CASRPPHDRDYGYTF. This chain links TRBV2 with TRBJ1-2; TRBD1 matches 7 bases. V shed 6 bases, J shed 3 bases, and the junction held 10 bases outside the gene matches. CDR1 and CDR2 from the germline V gene are SNHLY and FYNNEI. CDR3 length: 15 residues. The variable domain in full, completed from reference TRBV2 and TRBJ1-2, reads EPEVTQTPSHQVTQMGQEVILRCVPISNHLYFYWYRQILGQKVEFLVSFYNNEISEKSEIFDDQFSVERPDGSNFTLKIRSTKLEDSAMYFCASRPPHDRDYGYTFGSGTRLTVV.

This sequence joins TRBV4-1 and TRBJ2-3; D is possibly TRBD2 (5 bases). The length of the CDR3 is 16 residues. Germline assignment: CDR1 MGHRA and CDR2 YSYEKL. V lost 2 bases to trimming and J lost 2 bases, with 14 bases between them. The CDR3 sequence is CASSQTCGGPTDTQYF. The CDR3 bases are TGCGCCAGCAGCCAAACATGTGGCGGGCCCACAGATACGCAGTATTTT.

This chain joins TRBV11-3 and TRBJ2-5, with 12 bases lining up with TRBD2. The CDR3 loop spans 18 amino acids. The V gene end was trimmed by 7 bases and the J gene end by 5 bases; junction bases not matched to a gene: 17. CDR1 is SGHNT and CDR2 is YENEEA in the germline V gene. The CDR3 reads CASTQIVGRTSGIETQYF. The CDR3 DNA is TGTGCCAGCACCCAGATCGTCGGTCGGACTAGCGGGATTGAGACCCAGTACTTC.

V and J are TRBV4-1 and TRBJ1-2; the match to TRBD1 covers 7 bases. J gave up 7 bases and V 1 base, and 9 bases lay outside the gene matches. Germline CDR1 MGHRA, CDR2 YSYEKL. The CDR3 is 15 residues long. This CDR3 is CASSQGYRGGGGYTF. CDR3 coding DNA: TGCGCCAGCAGCCAAGGATACAGGGGTGGGGGTGGCTACACCTTC.

The CDR3 nucleotides are TGTGCCAGCCCTAGGTTACAGGCGAACACTGAAGCTTTCTTT. This translates into CASPRLQANTEAFF. The chain has TRBV6-1 and TRBJ1-1; perhaps TRBD1 as D (5 bases). In germline, CDR1 is MNHNS, CDR2 SASEGT. The CDR3 covers 14 residues. V was cut by 8 bases and J by 1 base, with 14 bases left in between.

V and J are TRBV14 and TRBJ1-3, with 9 bases fitting TRBD1. The J segment lost 3 bases and the V segment lost 0 bases, leaving 21 bases of the junction unmatched. The CDR3 extends over 22 amino acids. Germline CDR1 SGHDN, CDR2 FVKESK. CDR3 in amino acids: CASSQESNNRGLGTTLGNTIYF. CDR3 nucleotides: TGTGCCAGCAGCCAAGAGTCAAACAACAGGGGGCTTGGAACCACTCTTGGAAACACCATATATTTT.

The CDR3: CASSPRKPSSNEQFF. For the CDR3, the DNA is TGTGCCAGCAGTCCGCGGAAGCCCTCATCCAATGAGCAGTTCTTC. V gene TRBV25-1 combines with J gene TRBJ2-1; unclear D gene. Per the germline V gene, CDR1 is MGHDK and CDR2 is SYGVNS. CDR3 length equals 15 residues. Trimming left V 5 bases short and J 6 bases short, with 17 bases between. The entire variable domain, with the rest obtained from reference TRBV25-1 and TRBJ2-1, is as follows: EADIYQTPRYLVIGTGKKITLECSQTMGHDKMYWYQQDPGMELHLIHYSYGVNSTEKGDLSSESTVSRIRTEHFPLTLESARPSHTSQYLCASSPRKPSSNEQFFGPGTRLTVL.

This clone turned up a few times. CDR3 in DNA: TGTGCCAGCAAGAAGGAGACGAAAAACACCATATATTTT. This translates into CASKKETKNTIYF. The chain recombines TRBV2 with TRBJ1-3; D gene uncertain. Between the trimmed V and J ends, which lost 7 bases and 6 bases, there was a span of 13 bases. The germline V gene has CDR1 SNHLY and CDR2 FYNNEI. The CDR3 totals 13 residues.

The chain links TRBV14 to TRBJ1-1, with D unclear. CDR3 length: 16 residues. Germline CDR1 is SGHDN and CDR2 is FVKESK. The V and J ends lost 4 bases and 0 bases respectively, with 15 bases between them. The CDR3 DNA reads as TGTGCCAGCAGCCGAGGGAGGCTTTACTTGAACACTGAAGCTTTCTTT. It codes for CASSRGRLYLNTEAFF.

In DNA, the CDR3 is TGTGCCAGCAGCTCCAGCGATGAGCAGTTCTTC. Encoded protein: CASSSSDEQFF. The chain couples TRBV6-5 to TRBJ2-1; D gene uncertain. V lost 6 bases and J lost 8, with 8 bases in between. Per germline, CDR1 MNHEY and CDR2 SVGAGI. The CDR3 is 11 residues long.

V and J are TRBV30 and TRBJ2-1; 9 bases match TRBD2. Germline CDR1 and CDR2: GTSNPN and SVGIG (reference sequence). Trimming removed 0 bases from V and 9 bases from J; junction bases left unmatched: 18. The CDR3 length is 18 residues. The CDR3 coding sequence is TGTGCCTGGAGTGTTACATCCGGCGGGAGGGCCGGAAAGGTTGAGCAGTTCTTC. This sequence encodes CAWSVTSGGRAGKVEQFF.

The chain is built from TRBV7-6 and TRBJ2-5, with a weak D call TRBD2 (6 bases). CDR3 length equals 14 residues. V lost 5 bases, J lost 6 bases, and 16 bases lay in between. The germline V gene encodes CDR1 SGHVS and CDR2 FNYEAQ. The CDR3 here is CASSDVREQQTQYF. The DNA for the CDR3 is TGTGCCAGCAGCGACGTTCGGGAGCAACAGACCCAGTACTTC.

V gene TRBV6-5 combines with J gene TRBJ2-3; D is perhaps TRBD1 (5 bases). This CDR3 has 14 residues. Germline loops: CDR1 MNHEY, CDR2 SVGAGI. Trimming took off 2 bases at V and 4 bases at J, with 10 bases between the two ends. The CDR3 nucleotides read TGTGCCAGCAGTTACCGCCCCAGGGCAGATACGCAGTATTTT. Translating it yields CASSYRPRADTQYF.

The chain uses TRBV19 and TRBJ2-7; 8 bases match TRBD1. Germline CDR1 and CDR2: LNHDA and SQIVND (reference sequence). The V and J ends lost 3 bases and 5 bases, in that order; junction bases with no gene match: 6. CDR3 size: 14 residues. The DNA of the CDR3 is TGTGCCAGTAGTATGGACAGGGCGGGTAACGAGCAGTACTTC. As protein: CASSMDRAGNEQYF. Based on the CDR3 plus reference TRBV19 and TRBJ2-7, the full variable domain is DGGITQSPKYLFRKEGQNVTLSCEQNLNHDAMYWYRQDPGQGLRLIYYSQIVNDFQKGDIAEGYSVSREKKESFPLTVTSAQKNPTAFYLCASSMDRAGNEQYFGPGTRLTVT.

This sequence joins TRBV27 and TRBJ2-7; 8 bases are a match to TRBD1. Germline V gene data show CDR1 as MNHEY and CDR2 as SMNVEV (reference sequence). The CDR3 is made up of 14 amino acids. After removal of 4 bases from V and 3 bases from J, the junction contained 5 bases not matched to a gene. DNA of the CDR3: TGTGCCAGCAGTTGTGGACAGGGCAGCTACGAGCAGTACTTC. As protein: CASSCGQGSYEQYF.

The gene calls are TRBV4-3 and TRBJ1-5; D gene unclear. V shed 0 bases and J shed 1 base, with 13 bases lying between them. Germline values: CDR1 LGHNA, CDR2 YSLEER. The CDR3 is 17 amino acids. The chain's CDR3 is CASSQEEWRESNQPQHF. The CDR3 coding sequence is TGCGCCAGCAGCCAAGAGGAGTGGCGGGAAAGCAATCAGCCCCAGCATTTT.

The chain carries TRBV5-1 and TRBJ2-3; 16 nucleotides match TRBD2. With 4 bases clipped from V and 4 bases from J, the junction kept 6 bases outside the gene matches. The CDR3 is 17 residues long. Germline CDR1 reads SGHRS; CDR2 reads YFSETQ. CDR3 in amino acids: CASSQPGTSGRADTQYF. In nucleotides, the CDR3 is TGCGCCAGCAGCCAACCCGGGACTAGCGGGAGGGCAGATACGCAGTATTTT. Supplemented by reference TRBV5-1 and TRBJ2-3, the full variable domain reads KAGVTQTPRYLIKTRGQQVTLSCSPISGHRSVSWYQQTPGQGLQFLFEYFSETQRNKGNFPGRFSGRQFSNSRSEMNVSTLELGDSALYLCASSQPGTSGRADTQYFGPGTRLTVL.

CDR3 in amino acids: CASSLLGLSEQFF. The CDR3 DNA sequence: TGTGCCAGCAGCCTACTGGGCCTGTCGGAGCAGTTCTTC. This sequence joins TRBV11-2 and TRBJ2-1; D is unclear. Germline assignment: CDR1 SGHAT and CDR2 FQNNGV. This CDR3 is built from 13 residues. V lost 5 bases, J lost 10 bases, and 15 bases lay in between.

J is TRBJ2-7 and V is TRBV6-9; 10 bases agree with TRBD2. The CDR3 totals 19 residues. Looked up from germline, CDR1 is MNHGY and CDR2 is SVAAGI. J gave up 2 bases and V 2 bases, and 15 bases lay outside the gene matches. As DNA, the CDR3 is TGTGCCAGCAGTTATCGGCTAGCGGGAGTGCTATACGAGACCTACGAGCAGTACTTC. It specifies CASSYRLAGVLYETYEQYF.

The V call is TRBV4-1, the J call TRBJ1-5, with 7 nucleotides matching TRBD1. CDR1 is MGHRA and CDR2 is YSYEKL in the germline V gene. The CDR3 spans 18 residues. V lost 0 bases, J lost 3 bases, and 11 bases stayed unmatched. The CDR3 region is CASSQDYSGRGFNQPQHF. The CDR3 DNA follows: TGCGCCAGCAGCCAAGATTATTCCGGCAGGGGGTTCAATCAGCCCCAGCATTTT.

The V and J genes are TRBV4-3 and TRBJ2-5; 9 nucleotides line up with TRBD1. Unmatched junction bases numbered 7, after V lost 0 bases and J lost 2 bases. Germline-derived CDR1 and CDR2 are LGHNA and YSLEER. The CDR3 extends over 17 amino acids. This chain's CDR3 is CASSQDFGDRAQETQYF. In nucleotides, the CDR3 is TGCGCCAGCAGCCAAGATTTCGGGGACAGGGCGCAAGAGACCCAGTACTTC.

Of note for this clone: The sample contains more than one DNA sequence encoding this CDR3. This chain uses TRBV28 with TRBJ2-7; tentatively, D is TRBD2 (6 bases). V was trimmed by 6 bases and J by 0 bases, leaving 15 bases between them. There are 15 residues in the CDR3. In germline, CDR1 is MDHEN, CDR2 SYDVKM. The CDR3: CASSLTSPSSYEQYF. CDR3 sequence (DNA): TGTGCCAGCAGCCTAACTAGCCCAAGCTCCTACGAGCAGTACTTC.

The sample holds one count of this clone. This chain joins TRBV28 and TRBJ2-3; 9 positions agree with TRBD1. This CDR3 is built from 16 residues. Trimming at V came to 6 bases and at J to 2 bases, leaving 9 bases not matched to a gene. The germline CDR1 and CDR2 sequences are MDHEN and SYDVKM. The CDR3 here is CASSPRQGGDTDTQYF. CDR3 coding DNA: TGTGCCAGCAGCCCCCGACAGGGGGGGGACACAGATACGCAGTATTTT.

The V gene is TRBV12-5, the J gene TRBJ1-2; D is uncertain. Germline V gene lookup returns CDR1 LGHNT and CDR2 FRNRAP. The V gene lost 0 bases and the J gene lost 0 bases, with 17 bases spanning the gap. The CDR3 sequence is 18 residues long. CDR3 amino acids: CASGLVSLGRRANYGYTF. CDR3 sequence (DNA): TGTGCTAGTGGTTTGGTATCTCTGGGCCGTCGAGCTAACTATGGCTACACCTTC.

The chain employs TRBV6-4 and TRBJ2-1, with 9 nucleotides matching TRBD2. V trimming: 6 bases; J trimming: 5 bases; junction bases outside the gene matches: 5. The CDR3 sequence is 14 residues long. The V gene's germline CDR1 is MRHNA and CDR2 SNTAGT. The CDR3 DNA reads as TGTGCCAGCAGCCCGACTAGCGGCAACAATGAGCAGTTCTTC. It is translated as CASSPTSGNNEQFF.

This chain uses TRBV14 with TRBJ2-1; 11 bases fit TRBD2. The CDR3 has 17 amino acids. Germline V gene data show CDR1 as SGHDN and CDR2 as FVKESK. Losses at the gene ends were 1 base for V and 8 bases for J; bases not matched to a gene: 10. The CDR3 DNA sequence: TGTGCCAGCAGCCAAGTTTTCCCTAGCGGGAGGAAGGATGAGCAGTTCTTC. It encodes CASSQVFPSGRKDEQFF.

The rearrangement links TRBV27 to TRBJ2-4; 13 bases line up with TRBD2. The length of the CDR3 is 17 residues. V dropped 4 bases and J dropped 9; count of bases not matched to a gene: 12. The germline gives CDR1 MNHEY, CDR2 SMNVEV (reference sequence). The CDR3: CASSSSLAGGPVGIQYF. The CDR3 DNA reads as TGTGCCAGCAGTTCCTCACTAGCGGGAGGGCCGGTAGGCATTCAGTACTTC.